One sample yielded the 28 T cell receptor beta chains listed below, sequenced in a study of response to subunit inactivated influenza vaccine. TCRdb re-analysed the RT-PCR reads in MiXCR, keeping a single row per CDR3 protein. Here the sample spans fewer than 250,000 distinct CDR3 sequences, approximately 15% being singletons. The input for sequencing was CD8+ T cells sorted from PBMCs, taken 5 days after vaccination. The source is a man aged 45-60 years who received an inactivated influenza vaccine.

This clonotype was recorded many times. The V and J genes are TRBV29-1 and TRBJ2-1, with TRBD2 matching 9 bases. CDR1 and CDR2 (germline): SQVTM, ANQGSEA. V gave up 7 bases and J gave up 3 bases; unmatched junction bases: 4. The CDR3 sequence is 13 residues long. As DNA, the CDR3 is TGCAGCGCTGCGACTAGCGGCTACAATGAGCAGTTCTTC. It codes for CSAATSGYNEQFF.

The chain has TRBV7-6 and TRBJ2-5; D gene ambiguous. The CDR3 spans 14 residues. With 5 bases removed from V and 5 bases from J, the gap between germline ends came to 15 bases. Germline V gene lookup returns CDR1 SGHVS and CDR2 FNYEAQ. In DNA form, the CDR3 reads TGTGCCAGCAGCGGTTCGGTGCATCGGGAGACCCAGTACTTC. Protein: CASSGSVHRETQYF.

This clonotype has a count of ten or more. The V and J genes are TRBV12-3 or TRBV12-4 and TRBJ2-5, with D possibly being TRBD1 (6 bases). The CDR3 sequence is 13 residues long. The V gene lost 4 bases and the J gene lost 5 bases, with 11 bases spanning the gap. This chain's CDR3 is CASSSDRRETQYF. CDR3 DNA sequence: TGTGCCAGCAGTTCCGACAGGCGCGAGACCCAGTACTTC.

The table lists this clonotype with a few counts. CDR3 sequence: CASSAHRRTETQYF. The CDR3, as DNA: TGTGCCAGCAGTGCACACAGGCGGACCGAGACCCAGTACTTC. The chain employs TRBV2 and TRBJ2-5; tentatively, D is TRBD1 (5 bases). V was trimmed by 4 bases and J by 5 bases, leaving 14 bases between them. Germline assignment: CDR1 SNHLY and CDR2 FYNNEI. The CDR3 is 14 residues long.

This clonotype was seen more than once but under ten times. J is TRBJ2-2 and V is TRBV3-1; D may be TRBD2 (5 bases). V dropped 5 bases and J dropped 6 bases, with 13 bases sitting between them. The CDR3 sequence is 14 residues long. Germline assignment: CDR1 LGHDT and CDR2 YNNKEL (reference sequence). For the CDR3, the DNA is TGTGCCAGCAGCGGAGCCCCGAGGGCCGGGGAGCTGTTTTTT. Translation gives CASSGAPRAGELFF. Using reference TRBV3-1 and TRBJ2-2 for the parts outside the CDR3, the full variable domain is DTAVSQTPKYLVTQMGNDKSIKCEQNLGHDTMYWYKQDSKKFLKIMFSYNNKELIINETVPNRFSPKSPDKAHLNLHINSLELGDSAVYFCASSGAPRAGELFFGEGSRLTVL.

This rearrangement joins TRBV9 to TRBJ2-5; 7 nucleotides agree with TRBD2. Trimming took 10 bases from V and 2 from J; bases not matched to a gene: 11. Germline CDR1 reads SGDLS; CDR2 reads YYNGEE. This CDR3 has 14 amino acids. The CDR3 loop reads CASSGGTRQETQYF. The CDR3, as DNA: TGTGCCTCCTCCGGGGGGACCAGGCAAGAGACCCAGTACTTC.

Only a few counts were recorded for this clonotype. V and J are TRBV6-1 and TRBJ2-1; 9 bases are shared with TRBD1. The CDR3 loop spans 14 amino acids. V gave up 5 bases and J gave up 2 bases; unmatched junction bases: 1. Germline-derived CDR1 and CDR2 are MNHNS and SASEGT. CDR3 DNA: TGTGCCAGCAGTACAGGGGGCACCTACAATGAGCAGTTCTTC. Protein product: CASSTGGTYNEQFF.

This clonotype was counted between two and nine times. J is TRBJ2-7 and V is TRBV5-5; either TRBD1 or TRBD2 may fit D (5 bases each). This CDR3 contains 13 residues. CDR1 and CDR2 (germline): SGHKS, YYEKEE (reference sequence). Trimming pared 4 bases from V and 6 bases from J, leaving 14 bases between. This chain's CDR3 is CASSPGRNGEQYF. The CDR3 coding sequence is TGTGCCAGCAGCCCGGGACGAAACGGCGAGCAGTACTTC.

Many counts were recorded for this clonotype. The rearrangement joins TRBV28 to TRBJ2-7; D might be TRBD2 (6 bases). The CDR3 length is 16 residues. Trimming cost V 1 base and J 0 bases, with 13 bases left between them. The germline V gene has CDR1 MDHEN and CDR2 SYDVKM. CDR3 amino acids: CASSLYLGGSSYEQYF. The CDR3 DNA sequence: TGTGCCAGCAGTTTATACCTGGGGGGAAGCTCCTACGAGCAGTACTTC. The full variable domain, its missing parts supplied by reference TRBV28 and TRBJ2-7, is DVKVTQSSRYLVKRTGEKVFLECVQDMDHENMFWYRQDPGLGLRLIYFSYDVKMKEKGDIPEGYSVSREKKERFSLILESASTNQTSMYLCASSLYLGGSSYEQYFGPGTRLTVT.

In this sample, this clonotype turned up a few times. This chain links TRBV4-1 with TRBJ2-7; D is ambiguous. CDR1 and CDR2 (germline): MGHRA, YSYEKL. V was pared by 1 base and J by 0 bases, with 10 bases between. The CDR3 contains 15 residues. The CDR3 is CASSQGVAGSYEQYF. CDR3 bases: TGCGCCAGCAGCCAAGGGGTAGCAGGCTCCTACGAGCAGTACTTC.

The chain links TRBV7-9 to TRBJ2-5; 8 nucleotides agree with TRBD1. Germline lookup yields CDR1 SEHNR and CDR2 FQNEAQ (reference sequence). The CDR3 extends over 15 amino acids. V was pared by 4 bases and J by 0 bases, with 4 bases of the junction left unmatched. CDR3: CASSSTGGNQETQYF. The CDR3 DNA follows: TGTGCCAGCAGCTCTACAGGGGGTAACCAAGAGACCCAGTACTTC. The variable domain in full, with the rest retrieved from reference TRBV7-9 and TRBJ2-5, is DTGVSQNPRHKITKRGQNVTFRCDPISEHNRLYWYRQTLGQGPEFLTYFQNEAQLEKSRLLSDRFSAERPKGSFSTLEIQRTEQGDSAMYLCASSSTGGNQETQYFGPGTRLLVL.

The V gene is TRBV29-1, the J gene TRBJ1-1; possible D gene TRBD1, 5 bases. The V gene lost 4 bases and the J gene lost 4 bases, with 10 bases spanning the gap. The CDR3 extends over 12 amino acids. CDR1 is SQVTM, CDR2 ANQGSEA, per germline. The CDR3 sequence: CSVGGAVTEAFF. The CDR3, as DNA: TGCAGCGTTGGTGGGGCCGTCACTGAAGCTTTCTTT.

The chain combines TRBV4-3 with TRBJ2-7; D gene ambiguous. The CDR3 covers 15 residues. Looked up from germline, CDR1 is LGHNA and CDR2 is YSLEER. The ends were cut back, 1 base at V and 3 bases at J, with 13 bases in the middle. The CDR3 bases are TGCGCCAGCAGCCAAGGAACCCCCACCCTCTACGAGCAGTACTTC. Protein sequence: CASSQGTPTLYEQYF.

This clonotype was seen more than once but under ten times. The CDR3 here is CASSRRSGTTQETQYF. As DNA, the CDR3 is TGCGCCAGCAGCCGCCGTAGCGGGACGACCCAAGAGACCCAGTACTTC. The chain joins TRBV4-1 to TRBJ2-5; 8 nucleotides agree with TRBD2. The V and J ends lost 4 bases and 1 base, in that order; junction bases with no gene match: 8. This CDR3 contains 16 residues. The germline CDR1 and CDR2 sequences are MGHRA and YSYEKL.

CDR3 region: CASSRDFSYNEQFF. The CDR3 DNA reads as TGTGCCAGCAGCCGGGACTTCTCCTACAATGAGCAGTTCTTC. The rearrangement links TRBV7-9 to TRBJ2-1; a possible D gene is TRBD2 (6 bases). Trimming removed 5 bases from V and 0 bases from J, with 8 bases in between. Germline values: CDR1 SEHNR, CDR2 FQNEAQ (reference sequence). The CDR3 extends over 14 amino acids. The whole variable domain, filled in from reference TRBV7-9 and TRBJ2-1, reads DTGVSQNPRHKITKRGQNVTFRCDPISEHNRLYWYRQTLGQGPEFLTYFQNEAQLEKSRLLSDRFSAERPKGSFSTLEIQRTEQGDSAMYLCASSRDFSYNEQFFGPGTRLTVL.

This clonotype was counted a few times. The rearrangement uses TRBV9 and TRBJ2-5; the D gene is possibly TRBD2 (5 bases). CDR1 and CDR2 from the germline V gene are SGDLS and YYNGEE. Trimming left V 3 bases short and J 3 bases short, with 12 bases between. The CDR3 is 14 residues long. The CDR3 DNA reads TGTGCCAGCAGCGAGGAATACGGGGAAGAGACCCAGTACTTC. Residues: CASSEEYGEETQYF.

This clonotype was counted ten times or more. This chain connects TRBV7-9 to TRBJ2-1, with D perhaps assigned TRBD1 or TRBD2 (5 bases each). V lost 4 bases, J lost 13 bases, and 23 bases lay in between. Germline V lookup: CDR1 SEHNR, CDR2 FQNEAQ (reference sequence). This CDR3 region has 15 residues. In DNA form, the CDR3 reads TGTGCCAGCAGCTCCGAATTGGTACCGGGACCCCTACAGTTCTTC. Translating gives CASSSELVPGPLQFF.

This rearrangement joins TRBV4-3 to TRBJ2-7; the D call may be TRBD1 or TRBD2 (5 bases each). Trimming left V 3 bases short and J 6 bases short, with 12 bases between. The CDR3 totals 13 residues. Germline V lookup: CDR1 LGHNA, CDR2 YSLEER. The CDR3 protein is CASSQGLAFEQYF. CDR3 coding DNA: TGCGCCAGCAGCCAGGGGCTAGCTTTCGAGCAGTACTTC.

In its sample, this clonotype was seen a few times. This sequence joins TRBV12-3 or TRBV12-4 and TRBJ2-3, with TRBD2 identical over 10 bases. The trim removed 5 bases at V and 4 bases at J, leaving 3 bases unmatched. The CDR3 has 14 residues. This CDR3 is CASSPGLASDTQYF. In DNA, the CDR3 is TGTGCCAGCAGTCCGGGACTAGCGTCAGATACGCAGTATTTT.

The chain uses TRBV5-5 and TRBJ2-1; 8 nucleotides match TRBD2. The CDR3 extends over 15 amino acids. Germline CDR1 SGHKS, CDR2 YYEKEE (reference sequence). V lost 0 bases and J lost 7; bases outside the gene matches: 6. CDR3 amino acids: CASSLDGGAGNEQFF. The CDR3 region has the DNA TGTGCCAGCAGCTTGGACGGGGGGGCCGGGAATGAGCAGTTCTTC.

V usage is TRBV30 and J usage is TRBJ2-7, with D perhaps TRBD1 (5 bases). Trimming stripped 4 bases from V and 5 bases from J, with 12 bases between. The germline CDR1 and CDR2 sequences are GTSNPN and SVGIG (reference sequence). The CDR3 is 12 amino acids. The CDR3 sequence is CAWIGAPNEQYF. CDR3 nucleotides: TGTGCCTGGATTGGGGCCCCGAACGAGCAGTACTTC.

This clonotype was seen ten or more times. Written as DNA, the CDR3 is TGTGCCAGCAGCCTCGTAACTCCGGGAGCCAATTCACCCCTCCACTTT. This sequence encodes CASSLVTPGANSPLHF. The V gene is TRBV3-1, the J gene TRBJ1-6; no reliable D call. This CDR3 comprises 16 residues. V lost 4 bases and J lost 7, with 17 bases in between. Germline lookup yields CDR1 LGHDT and CDR2 YNNKEL (reference sequence). The full variable domain, in which reference TRBV3-1 and TRBJ1-6 provide the parts outside the CDR3, is DTAVSQTPKYLVTQMGNDKSIKCEQNLGHDTMYWYKQDSKKFLKIMFSYNNKELIINETVPNRFSPKSPDKAHLNLHINSLELGDSAVYFCASSLVTPGANSPLHFGNGTRLTVT.

This clonotype has ten or more counts. This chain joins TRBV4-2 and TRBJ2-4, with D perhaps TRBD2 (5 bases). CDR3 length: 15 residues. The V gene's germline CDR1 is LGHNA and CDR2 YNFKEQ. The ends were cut back, 2 bases at V and 7 bases at J, with 15 bases in the middle. This chain's CDR3 is CASSQSRGVLNIQYF. The CDR3, as DNA: TGTGCCAGCAGCCAATCCCGGGGTGTTCTCAACATTCAGTACTTC.

This clonotype appeared a few times. The chain recombines TRBV6-5 with TRBJ2-1, with TRBD1 matching over 7 bases. From germline, CDR1 is MNHEY and CDR2 SVGAGI. After removal of 3 bases from V and 15 bases from J, the junction contained 14 bases not matched to a gene. This CDR3 is 14 amino acids long. The chain's CDR3 is CASSYSTTGTVPFF. For the CDR3, the DNA is TGTGCCAGCAGTTATTCAACGACCGGGACAGTCCCGTTCTTC.

This clonotype was found a few times. The genes are TRBV7-9 and TRBJ1-1, with D unclear. CDR3 length: 15 residues. V was shortened by 4 bases and J by 1 base, with 13 bases between the two germline ends. CDR1 SEHNR and CDR2 FQNEAQ come from the germline V gene (reference sequence). The CDR3 DNA is TGTGCCAGCAGCTCTGTCCTGGGCGGGAACACTGAAGCTTTCTTT. The encoded protein is CASSSVLGGNTEAFF.

There are a few counts of this clonotype. The CDR3 bases are TGTGCCAGCAGCTCAACACTCAAGCAGTTCTTC. This sequence encodes CASSSTLKQFF. The chain employs TRBV6-2 or TRBV6-3 and TRBJ2-1; D is unclear. CDR3 length equals 11 residues. V was clipped by 6 bases and J by 11 bases, with 11 bases between them. Germline CDR1 is MNHEY and CDR2 is SVGEGT.

The chain employs TRBV4-1 and TRBJ2-1; 8 bases match TRBD1. This CDR3 region has 15 residues. Trimming took 4 bases from V and 8 from J; bases not matched to a gene: 10. CDR1 is MGHRA and CDR2 is YSYEKL in the germline V gene. CDR3 DNA: TGCGCCAGCAGCCGAAAGGCAGGGGGCTCGGATGAGCAGTTCTTC. It yields the protein CASSRKAGGSDEQFF.

This clonotype was observed a handful of times. This chain joins TRBV14 and TRBJ2-1; 11 bases align to TRBD2. This CDR3 comprises 17 residues. J lost 7 bases, V lost 0 bases, and 8 bases had no gene match. From germline, CDR1 is SGHDN and CDR2 FVKESK. In DNA form, the CDR3 reads TGTGCCAGCAGCCAAGATAGGGCTAGCGGGAGGTCAAATGAGCAGTTCTTC. As protein: CASSQDRASGRSNEQFF.